This T cell receptor beta chain was observed in a study of OX40 agonist ivuxolimab in advanced cancers. Notes on the research overall: Ivuxolimab was a fully human IgG2 agonistic monoclonal antibody targeting the costimulatory receptor OX40 (CD134). Intravenous ivuxolimab was administered to patients every 2 weeks at six dose levels: 0.01, 0.1, 0.3, 1.5, 3 and 10 mg/kg. Of the roughly 54 dose-escalation patients, hepatocellular carcinoma was present in about 19, melanoma in approximately 15, renal cell carcinoma in 9 and head and neck cancer in 9. A male proportion of almost 85% and a mean age of about 60 years, ranging from about 23 to 79, were recorded for the dose-escalation cohort. Prior anti-PD-1, anti-PD-L1 or anti-CTLA-4 therapy was permitted, and checkpoint inhibitors had been received by 40% to 50% of dose-escalation patients. Partial responses occurred in three dose-escalation patients: two with cutaneous melanoma and one with hepatocellular carcinoma. Peripheral TCRbeta sequencing was intended to test whether TCR sequence diversity was altered and clonal T-cell expansion was caused by ivuxolimab. The paper describes the monotherapy dose-escalation part (N ≈ 49 patients) of the phase I trial of ivuxolimab.

Cut back by 0 bases and 4 bases, the V and J ends lie 4 bases apart. The CDR3 holds 13 amino acids from the cysteine to the phenylalanine. The entry retains the CDR3 DNA only, 39 bases that are in frame from base 1. CDR1 and CDR2 are drawn from the germline V gene: LGHNA, YSLEER. Study-level results and caveats: Clonal expansion of both CD4+ and CD8+ blood T cells was observed from baseline to week 6 at doses 0.1 to 3.0 mg/kg. After ivuxolimab, more expanded clones were found on average in CD8+ T cells than in CD4+ T cells. Antigen specificity was not determined for the clonally expanded peripheral T cells. Low levels of normalized T-cell clonal expansion were also seen in some patients who did not respond. In partial responders in the 0.1-3.0 mg/kg groups, normalized peripheral clonal expansion was found to be among the lowest, especially among CD8+ T cells.

Comments on this clone: The clone's antigen remains unknown. Per-base quality was not reported, and no clone a single base away is much larger than it.

Genomic DNA was extracted from sorted cells for sequencing of the TCRbeta CDR3 region. The immunoSEQ Assay was used for sequencing of TCRbeta CDR3 regions. TCRdb took over this immuneACCESS table, retaining in-frame rearrangements with V and J assigned. Such tables are incomplete; in checked studies, under half of the missing clones stem from an unresolved V gene, and the remainder is unexplained. This sample holds 90,000 to 100,000 clones; approximately 90% were observed only once. The biggest ten clones account for 0.82% of the sample. Patients with a history of autoimmune disease or receiving systemic immunosuppression were excluded from the trial. Peripheral blood for TCR sequencing was collected from all dose cohorts at baseline, on cycle 4 day 1, and on cycle 7 day 1. The samples were drawn from a first-in-human, open-label, multicenter phase I dose-escalation trial of ivuxolimab. The trial enrolled adults with locally advanced or metastatic head and neck squamous cell, hepatocellular, melanoma or renal cell carcinoma. Before TCR sequencing, CD4+ T cells and CD8+ T cells were sorted from peripheral blood as separate populations.

Recombination linked TRBV4-3 to TRBJ1-5; there is no confident call for the D gene. The starting material was CD4+ or CD8+ T cells sorted from blood, obtained in a trial of the OX40 agonist ivuxolimab. The sequence was collected from an adult with an advanced solid tumor such as melanoma, head and neck, liver or kidney cancer. CDR3 region: CASSQDGNQPQHF. At the DNA level, the sequence is TGCGCCAGCAGCCAAGATGGAAATCAGCCCCAGCATTTT.